This T cell receptor (beta chain) was captured by sequencing in a study of blood T cell repertoires in COVID-19. Overall study: The origin of the acute and convalescent COVID-19 samples was the United States, Italy and Spain. Nucleic acid was either cDNA or gDNA, and it came from T cells, B-cell-depleted T cells, or PBMCs.

V lost 0 bases and J 5 bases, leaving 15 bases between the germline ends. The CDR3 length is 16 residues. Per germline, CDR1 SGDLS and CDR2 YYNGEE. Original methodology: Reference gene primer amplification yielded estimated nucleated cell counts. This table comes from immunoSEQ multiplex PCR, and its TCRdb copy is limited to in-frame clones, with some not included. That table is the source of V, J and clone size, and D and trimming were worked out from the DNA. The sample holds 90,000 to 110,000 clones; approximately 87% are singletons and the top ten take roughly 18%. This clonotype was obtained from a woman aged 55-69 years with acute or convalescent COVID-19. The sequencing input was peripheral blood. This chain links TRBV9 with TRBJ1-5, with D unclear. The CDR3 here is CASSVVETAFHQPQHF. The CDR3 DNA reads as TGTGCCAGCAGCGTAGTAGAAACAGCTTTTCATCAGCCCCAGCATTTT.